The clone carrying this T cell receptor (beta chain) was picked up a small number of times. The antigen remains unidentified. The read terminates 3 residues ahead of where the CDR3 ends, so the germline J gene completes it. The data are from a study of T cell clonality in common variable immunodeficiency. Findings of the study overall: Fewer deletions and N-nucleotide insertions were reportedly seen in common variable immunodeficiency TCR beta sequences.

The repertoire was sequenced with immunoSEQ multiplex PCR; TCRdb's copy has only in-frame clones and lacks some. The sample contains under 25,000 clones, none of them singletons. The CDR3 consists of 17 residues. Germline V gene lookup returns CDR1 DFQATT and CDR2 SNEGSKA (reference sequence). The V and J ends lost 5 bases and 5 bases respectively, with 25 bases between them. The chain joins TRBV20-1 to TRBJ2-1, with TRBD2 as a possible D gene (5 bases). This TCR came from a human donor with common variable immunodeficiency. The source material was peripheral blood mononuclear cells. CDR3 amino acids: CSASPPLLETWDNEQFF. The part of the CDR3 DNA that was read is TGCAGTGCTTCCCCCCCACTACTAGAAACTTGGGACAATGAG.